The 8 T cell receptor beta chains below all came from one sample that was sequenced in a study of type 1 regulatory T cells. These receptors have no known antigen. TCRdb independently ran MiXCR on the reads; one entry per CDR3 protein. The profile covers around 65,000 distinct CDR3 sequences, with around 49% appearing a single time and roughly 2.2% taken by the ten largest. Sequencing input: cultured non-Tr1 T cells, either the whole culture or a sorted T cell fraction (not recorded which). The receptor set was obtained from a human donor in good health.

Only a few counts were recorded for this clonotype. V and J are TRBV2 and TRBJ1-1; D gene unclear. Germline V CDR1 and CDR2: SNHLY, FYNNEI. This CDR3 is 13 amino acids long. Trimming took 4 bases from V and 1 from J, leaving 7 bases between them. CDR3 DNA: TGTGCCAGCAGTGTCGATCAGAACACTGAAGCTTTCTTT. It codes for CASSVDQNTEAFF.

J is TRBJ2-1 and V is TRBV5-5; 9 bases map to TRBD1. The germline gives CDR1 SGHKS, CDR2 YYEKEE (reference sequence). The V segment lost 5 bases and the J segment 7 bases; nucleotides outside the gene matches: 10. This CDR3 comprises 15 residues. The CDR3 bases are TGTGCCAGCAGTCTCGACAGGGGGACTTGGAATGAGCAGTTCTTC. The encoded protein is CASSLDRGTWNEQFF.

This clonotype was seen a single time. This chain joins TRBV15 and TRBJ1-6; D remains unclear. The CDR3 is 14 residues long. Germline lookup yields CDR1 LNHNV and CDR2 YYDKDF (reference sequence). V lost 0 bases, J lost 9 bases, and 9 bases lay in between. CDR3 residues: CATSRDRFGSPLHF. DNA for the CDR3: TGTGCCACCAGCAGAGATAGGTTCGGTTCACCCCTCCACTTT.

The chain joins TRBV2 to TRBJ2-7; 7 bases are shared with TRBD1. This CDR3 is built from 12 residues. The germline CDR1 and CDR2 sequences are SNHLY and FYNNEI. Germline trimming cut 5 bases from V and 6 bases from J; bases unmatched to any gene: 4. The CDR3 region is CASSWTGGEQYF. CDR3 nucleotides: TGTGCCAGCAGTTGGACAGGCGGCGAGCAGTACTTC. The full variable domain, with the rest looked up from reference TRBV2 and TRBJ2-7, is EPEVTQTPSHQVTQMGQEVILRCVPISNHLYFYWYRQILGQKVEFLVSFYNNEISEKSEIFDDQFSVERPDGSNFTLKIRSTKLEDSAMYFCASSWTGGEQYFGPGTRLTVT.

This clonotype was seen more than once but under ten times. The chain recombines TRBV6-2 or TRBV6-3 with TRBJ2-7; D may be TRBD1 (6 bases). The CDR3 covers 13 residues. V was shortened by 2 bases and J by 3 bases, with 8 bases between the two germline ends. Germline-derived CDR1 and CDR2 are MNHEY and SVGEGT. The CDR3 is CASSYGTNYEQYF. The CDR3 coding sequence is TGTGCCAGCAGTTACGGGACAAACTACGAGCAGTACTTC.

The chain links TRBV19 to TRBJ2-2; D not certain. With 6 bases removed from V and 1 base from J, the gap between germline ends came to 15 bases. The germline CDR1 and CDR2 sequences are LNHDA and SQIVND (reference sequence). CDR3 length: 16 residues. CDR3: CASRAPHGRNTGELFF. The CDR3 region has the DNA TGTGCCAGTAGGGCCCCCCACGGGCGGAACACCGGGGAGCTGTTTTTT.

This clonotype was seen only a few times. V gene TRBV7-2 combines with J gene TRBJ1-5; D is perhaps TRBD1 (5 bases). The CDR3 length is 15 residues. In germline, CDR1 is SGHTA, CDR2 FQGNSA. The V end lost 1 base, the J end lost 5 bases, and 12 bases lay between the germline ends. The CDR3 spells CASSLGRVGDQPQHF. The CDR3 coding sequence is TGTGCCAGCAGCTTAGGCAGGGTTGGCGATCAGCCCCAGCATTTT.

The V and J genes are TRBV5-1 and TRBJ2-7; D gene unclear. The ends were cut back, 0 bases at V and 4 bases at J, with 5 bases in the middle. Germline values: CDR1 SGHRS, CDR2 YFSETQ. The CDR3 has 12 amino acids. CDR3 nucleotide sequence: TGCGCCAGCAGCTTGGACGCATACGAGCAGTACTTC. This encodes CASSLDAYEQYF.